This T cell receptor beta chain was sequenced in a study of T cells in Graves' hyperthyroidism and ophthalmopathy (dated by TCRdb to the late 2010s). Looking at the study overall: Peripheral blood samples were taken at the time of initial diagnosis, prior to any treatment. In addition, the study compared T-cell repertoires in thyroid tissue and in blood from about 6 Graves' hyperthyroidism patients. To identify TCR V-J signatures that set the groups apart, the researchers used a discovery cohort of about a hundred patients, made up of about 44 with Graves' ophthalmopathy and approximately 57 with stable Graves' hyperthyroidism. After sampling, hyperthyroidism patients received methimazole starting at 30 mg daily, and ophthalmopathy patients received high-dose intravenous methylprednisolone. The paper reports TCR Vbeta CDR3 sequencing of roughly 140 peripheral blood samples: fewer than 50 ophthalmopathy, roughly 80 hyperthyroidism and 17 progressor patients. Prospective prediction of ophthalmopathy was tested in an independent validation cohort of some 20 hyperthyroidism patients and roughly 16 patients who later progressed to ophthalmopathy. The 90 to 100 discovery patients were randomly split 7:3 into training and test sets.

CDR1 SGHTS and CDR2 YDEGEE were looked up in the germline V gene. Including cysteine and phenylalanine, the CDR3 has 13 amino acids. The kept DNA is CDR3 alone, 39 bases in frame from the first base. The trim is 4 bases for V and 2 bases for J, with a gap of 9 bases between the germline ends. In the ophthalmopathy patients, disease was moderately to severely active, with a Clinical Activity Score of 3 or more, a NOSPECS grade of 4 or more, and a duration of less than 3 months. The study excluded patients with uncontrolled infections, other autoimmune diseases, pregnancy or lactation. Diagnoses relied on clinical symptoms, serum thyroxine and TRAb, thyroid ultrasound and orbital computed tomography. PBMCs were isolated from 7.5 to 10 ml of fresh peripheral blood by Ficoll-Paque density gradient centrifugation. Trizol reagent was used to extract total RNA, and RNA quality was then checked on an Agilent 2100 Bioanalyzer.

Regarding this clonotype: This clone's antigen is unknown. No clone much larger than this one lies a single base away; base qualities are absent.

Overall study outcomes, separate from this receptor: In cross-validation, a model built on a 13 V-J signature told ophthalmopathy apart from stable hyperthyroidism with just under 90% sensitivity and approximately 81% specificity, and in testing the same model reached 80%/75%. Most expanded thyroid clonotypes (frequency above 0.001) were also detected in blood, suggesting blood repertoires may reflect thyroid immune responses. During validation, the model predicted progression to ophthalmopathy a median of approximately six months ahead of onset, with almost 71% sensitivity and about 75% specificity. Sample size was not statistically predetermined, and blinding of investigators to group allocation was not performed.

The TCR beta CDR3 regions were amplified from RNA transcripts. The TCR CDR3 was subjected to a first round of RT-PCR using the HTBI primer set and the Qiagen OneStep RT-PCR kit. A second multiplex PCR round built the libraries, followed by size selection and purification. The libraries were sequenced on an Illumina HiSeq2000 using paired-end 100 bp reads. The original methods were these. SOAPnuke was used to process the raw data, removing reads that contained adapters or uncalled bases, had a mean Phred below 15, or lacked an exact match to the constant primer or identifier. COPE v1.2.5 was used to merge high-quality paired reads, and clonotypes were defined as unique nucleotide sequences. MiTCR v1.1 was used to align clonotypes to the IMGT TRBV, TRBD and TRBJ reference segments. Analysis was restricted to V-J combinations with a frequency above 0.0001, which covered about 99% of repertoires. A TCS score was defined as the ratio of F50 (clonal expansion) to E x V (chaos), with BLOSUM62-based TCRdist applied between CDR3 peptides within each V-J. Welch's t-statistics and random forest reduced 500 to 650 V-J features to roughly 13, which were used in a naive Bayes classifier (R e1071). TCRdb trimmed public reads at Q25 via fastp, called clones via MiXCR and kept in-frame beta chains. Each CDR3 protein gets just one entry, which takes the most common genes and DNA from the rows behind it. The authors' filters were not applied to this entry. Counted in this sample were about 520,000 distinct CDR3 sequences; around 22% of them appeared once. About 11% of the sample belongs to the ten largest clones.

Material: blood. This clonotype was sampled from a woman aged 30 to 39 with Graves' ophthalmopathy. The receptor chain draws on TRBV5-8 and TRBJ1-1; no D gene call is confident. The base sequence is TGTGCCAGCAGCGTCCGGACTAACACTGAAGCTTTCTTT. Translated, it reads CASSVRTNTEAFF.